The 14 T cell receptor beta chains listed next were all sequenced from one sample in a study of neurological immune-mediated disorders. TCRdb redid the calling of the 5' RACE reads with MiXCR, one entry per CDR3 protein. The table records tens of thousands of distinct CDR3 sequences, roughly 4% of them present only once. The sequenced sample consisted of PBMCs. The receptors shown here come from a man in his thirties or forties with multiple sclerosis.

There are many counts of this clonotype. The chain carries TRBV7-6 and TRBJ2-3; TRBD2 agrees at 7 bases. The germline V gene has CDR1 SGHVS and CDR2 FNYEAQ. V shed 5 bases and J 6 bases; nucleotides not matched to a gene: 17. The CDR3 totals 17 residues. The CDR3 region is CASSLRTAGESSDTQYF. The CDR3 DNA is TGTGCCAGCAGCCTGCGTACGGCGGGAGAATCCTCCGATACGCAGTATTTT.

This clonotype has at least ten counts. The chain has TRBV20-1 and TRBJ2-3; a weak D match, TRBD2 (6 bases). Germline V lookup: CDR1 DFQATT, CDR2 SNEGSKA (reference sequence). The CDR3 runs to 13 residues. The V gene lost 3 bases and the J gene lost 4 bases, with 11 bases spanning the gap. The CDR3 DNA follows: TGCAGTGCTAGCGGGAGAAGCCCAGATACGCAGTATTTT. Amino acid sequence: CSASGRSPDTQYF.

Many counts were recorded for this clonotype. J is TRBJ1-6 and V is TRBV10-3; 7 positions match TRBD1. This CDR3 contains 14 residues. Germline V gene data show CDR1 as ENHRY and CDR2 as SYGVKD. V shed 6 bases, J shed 6 bases, and the junction held 5 bases outside the gene matches. The CDR3 DNA sequence: TGTGCCATCAGCCAAGGGGGCGGTAATTCACCCCTCCACTTT. Residues: CAISQGGGNSPLHF.

This clonotype was recorded at least ten times. The chain has TRBV9 and TRBJ2-3, with TRBD2 matching over 9 bases. V trimming: 0 bases; J trimming: 1 base; junction bases outside the gene matches: 6. Germline CDR1 is SGDLS and CDR2 is YYNGEE. The length of the CDR3 is 17 residues. CDR3: CASSVGLGGRGTDTQYF. The CDR3 DNA sequence: TGTGCCAGCAGCGTAGGACTCGGCGGGAGGGGCACAGATACGCAGTATTTT.

At least ten counts were recorded for this clonotype. This chain connects TRBV10-1 to TRBJ2-1, with a weak D call TRBD2 (6 bases). Germline assignment: CDR1 WNHNN and CDR2 SYGVQD (reference sequence). CDR3 size: 15 residues. V lost 1 base and J 10 bases, leaving 17 bases between the germline ends. CDR3 coding DNA: TGCGCCAGCAGTGAGTGGGGACTCCGCCTGAGCGAGCAGTTCTTC. Translation: CASSEWGLRLSEQFF.

This clonotype was seen at least ten times. The V gene is TRBV6-1, the J gene TRBJ2-3; possible D gene TRBD2, 7 bases. The V gene lost 7 bases and the J gene lost 2 bases, with 13 bases spanning the gap. CDR3 length: 14 residues. Looked up from germline, CDR1 is MNHNS and CDR2 is SASEGT. This CDR3 is CASISGGYTDTQYF. The CDR3, as DNA: TGTGCCAGCATTTCGGGGGGCTACACAGATACGCAGTATTTT.

There are many counts of this clonotype. The gene calls are TRBV4-1 and TRBJ2-6; 7 positions agree with TRBD1. Trimming took 1 base from V and 0 from J; bases not matched to a gene: 6. Germline V gene data show CDR1 as MGHRA and CDR2 as YSYEKL. This CDR3 has 18 residues. CDR3 region: CASSQVRGQSSGANVLTF. CDR3 DNA: TGCGCCAGCAGCCAAGTTAGGGGGCAGAGCTCTGGGGCCAACGTCCTGACTTTC.

This clonotype was counted at least ten times. This chain joins TRBV5-6 and TRBJ2-7; 11 bases line up with TRBD2. This CDR3 has 15 amino acids. J was trimmed by 6 bases and V by 6 bases; bases with no gene match: 11. Per germline, CDR1 SGHDT and CDR2 YYEEEE. The CDR3 region is CASNPSGRPSREQYF. CDR3 nucleotides: TGTGCCAGCAACCCTAGCGGGAGGCCGTCCCGCGAGCAGTACTTC.

This clonotype was seen a few times. Sequence at one end of the junction differs from germline and may be a read error. J is TRBJ1-6 and V is TRBV20-1; D unclear. CDR3 length equals 14 residues. The germline V gene has CDR1 DFQATT and CDR2 SNEGSKA (reference sequence). The CDR3 sequence is CSARDGPYNSPLNF. The CDR3 DNA reads as TGCAGTGCTAGAGACGGACCCTATAATTCACCCCTCAACTTT.

This clonotype was counted ten times or more. The V and J genes are TRBV7-8 and TRBJ2-1; 8 bases map to TRBD2. Germline trimming cut 5 bases from V and 0 bases from J; bases unmatched to any gene: 15. CDR1 SGHVS and CDR2 FQNEAQ come from the germline V gene. This CDR3 region has 19 residues. The CDR3 reads CASSPLGGELTSSYNEQFF. CDR3 bases: TGTGCCAGCAGCCCCCTCGGGGGGGAACTGACGAGCTCCTACAATGAGCAGTTCTTC.

Many counts were recorded for this clonotype. The CDR3 DNA is TGCAGTGCTAAAGGGTGGACTAGCGGCAGAAACACAGATACGCAGTATTTT. Translating gives CSAKGWTSGRNTDTQYF. The chain has TRBV20-1 and TRBJ2-3, with 10 bases lining up with TRBD2. CDR3 size: 17 residues. Trimming took 4 bases from V and 2 from J; bases not matched to a gene: 12. Germline CDR1 DFQATT, CDR2 SNEGSKA (reference sequence).

This clonotype was counted many times. This chain links TRBV11-2 with TRBJ2-7; maybe TRBD1 (6 bases). The CDR3 runs to 15 residues. V gave up 5 bases and J gave up 7 bases, with 21 bases separating them. Looked up from germline, CDR1 is SGHAT and CDR2 is FQNNGV. The CDR3 DNA is TGTGCCAGCAGCCGAGGGGGTACGCAGCCTAGGGAGCAGTACTTC. Protein product: CASSRGGTQPREQYF. The whole variable domain, remainder taken from reference TRBV11-2 and TRBJ2-7, is EAGVAQSPRYKIIEKRQSVAFWCNPISGHATLYWYQQILGQGPKLLIQFQNNGVVDDSQLPKDRFSAERLKGVDSTLKIQPAKLEDSAVYLCASSRGGTQPREQYFGPGTRLTVT.

The CDR3 sequence is CASSLEVSETQYF. The DNA for the CDR3 is TGCGCCAGCAGCTTAGAAGTGTCTGAGACCCAGTACTTC. The rearrangement uses TRBV5-1 and TRBJ2-5; D is unclear. Germline V CDR1 and CDR2: SGHRS, YFSETQ. V was shortened by 2 bases and J by 5 bases, with 10 bases between the two germline ends. CDR3 size: 13 residues.

In this sample, this clonotype turned up a few times. This rearrangement joins TRBV7-8 to TRBJ2-3, with 7 bases matching TRBD1. V lost 6 bases to trimming and J lost 4 bases; unmatched junction nucleotides: 10. CDR3 size: 15 residues. Germline V gene lookup returns CDR1 SGHVS and CDR2 FQNEAQ. CDR3 in amino acids: CASRPQGSLADTQYF. CDR3 DNA sequence: TGTGCCAGCAGACCACAGGGGTCCCTTGCAGATACGCAGTATTTT.